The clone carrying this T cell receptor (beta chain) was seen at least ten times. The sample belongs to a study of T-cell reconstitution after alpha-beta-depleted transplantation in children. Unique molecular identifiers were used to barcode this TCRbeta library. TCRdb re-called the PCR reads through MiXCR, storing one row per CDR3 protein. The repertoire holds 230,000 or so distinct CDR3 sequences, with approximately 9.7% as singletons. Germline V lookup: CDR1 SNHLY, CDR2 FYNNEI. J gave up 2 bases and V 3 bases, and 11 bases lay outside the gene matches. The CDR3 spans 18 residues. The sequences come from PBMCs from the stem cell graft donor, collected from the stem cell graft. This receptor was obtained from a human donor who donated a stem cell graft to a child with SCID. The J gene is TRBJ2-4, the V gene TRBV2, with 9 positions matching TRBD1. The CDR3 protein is CASSELGTGTFSKNIQYF. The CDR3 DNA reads TGTGCCAGCAGTGAGTTAGGGACAGGGACCTTCTCCAAAAACATTCAGTACTTC.